Described below is a single T cell receptor (beta chain) sequence and its context. This entry belongs to a study of blood T cell repertoires in COVID-19. The table came from immunoSEQ multiplex PCR; TCRdb's copy has only in-frame clones and leaves some out. The sample carries 200,000 or so clones, around four fifths recorded once. This CDR3 comprises 13 residues. Germline lookup yields CDR1 MNHEY and CDR2 SVGAGI. V lost 8 bases and J lost 4; bases outside the gene matches: 3. This TCR was recovered from a woman over 75 with COVID-19, enrolled during active disease. This rearrangement joins TRBV6-5 to TRBJ2-5; 11 bases line up with TRBD1. The sample taken for sequencing was peripheral blood. The CDR3 nucleotides are TGTGCCAGCCGCGGGACAGGGGGAGAGACCCAGTACTTC. Translation gives CASRGTGGETQYF.